These 21 T cell receptor beta chains originate from one sample sequenced in a study of response to subunit inactivated influenza vaccine. TCRdb reprocessed the RT-PCR reads via MiXCR and lists one record per CDR3 protein. The repertoire holds approximately 700,000 distinct CDR3 sequences, around 14% seen once, with approximately 10% in the top ten. Sequencing was performed on PBMCs from blood, taken roughly 12 days after vaccination. These receptor sequences come from a man aged 45-65 years who received an inactivated influenza vaccine.

This sequence joins TRBV4-1 and TRBJ1-4, with D unclear. CDR3 size: 15 residues. Germline assignment: CDR1 MGHRA and CDR2 YSYEKL. V lost 0 bases and J lost 4, with 9 bases in between. The CDR3 loop is CASSQEEQYNEKLFF. CDR3 nucleotides: TGCGCCAGCAGCCAAGAAGAACAGTATAATGAAAAACTGTTTTTT.

The V and J genes are TRBV28 and TRBJ1-2; D unclear. Trimming left V 5 bases short and J 6 bases short, with 16 bases between. The CDR3 length is 14 residues. The germline V gene has CDR1 MDHEN and CDR2 SYDVKM. The CDR3 reads CASSQSPGRDGYTF. The DNA for the CDR3 is TGTGCCAGCAGTCAAAGTCCGGGTCGTGATGGCTACACCTTC.

The genes are TRBV20-1 and TRBJ2-7; tentative D call: TRBD2 (5 bases). The germline V gene encodes CDR1 DFQATT and CDR2 SNEGSKA (reference sequence). Trimming shortened V by 3 bases and J by 2 bases, and 14 bases separated the two germline ends. This CDR3 spans 14 amino acids. The CDR3 loop reads CSARTGVHPYEQYF. DNA of the CDR3: TGCAGTGCTAGGACCGGGGTCCACCCCTACGAGCAGTACTTC.

This clonotype was counted between two and nine times. The chain carries TRBV10-3 and TRBJ2-6; D is tentatively TRBD1 or TRBD2 (6 bases each). The CDR3 sequence is 17 residues long. CDR1 ENHRY and CDR2 SYGVKD come from the germline V gene. V was trimmed by 3 bases and J by 7 bases, leaving 19 bases between them. CDR3 in DNA: TGTGCCATCAGTGACCCCCGGAGGGGGACCGGAGCCAACGTCCTGACTTTC. Amino acid sequence: CAISDPRRGTGANVLTF.

CDR3 in DNA: TGTGCCAGCAGGGGGGGAGAAGGGCCATTCCGGGAGACCCAGTACTTC. It specifies CASRGGEGPFRETQYF. The V and J genes are TRBV6-1 and TRBJ2-5; tentative D call: TRBD2 (6 bases). With 6 bases removed from V and 5 bases from J, the gap between germline ends came to 22 bases. This CDR3 has 16 amino acids. CDR1 is MNHNS and CDR2 is SASEGT in the germline V gene.

J is TRBJ1-2 and V is TRBV5-6, with 8 bases fitting TRBD1. Germline values: CDR1 SGHDT, CDR2 YYEEEE. The CDR3 is made up of 16 amino acids. V gave up 0 bases and J gave up 10 bases; unmatched junction bases: 14. The CDR3 loop is CASSLGQGLSVLIYTF. The CDR3 nucleotides are TGTGCCAGCAGCTTGGGACAGGGGCTGAGTGTACTTATCTACACCTTC.

This clonotype was counted a few times. The chain couples TRBV11-2 to TRBJ2-7; D might be TRBD1 (6 bases). Looked up from germline, CDR1 is SGHAT and CDR2 is FQNNGV. CDR3 length: 15 residues. V shed 5 bases and J shed 3 bases, with 17 bases lying between them. CDR3: CASSRGAGAYYEQYF. The CDR3 DNA sequence: TGTGCCAGCAGCCGCGGAGCAGGGGCATACTACGAGCAGTACTTC.

V and J are TRBV5-1 and TRBJ2-2; maybe TRBD2 (6 bases). Trimming shortened V by 6 bases and J by 5 bases, and 20 bases separated the two germline ends. The germline gives CDR1 SGHRS, CDR2 YFSETQ. The CDR3 is 16 amino acids. The DNA for the CDR3 is TGCGCCAGCAAGTTCGGTAGCGGCCGGGGGACCGGGGAGCTGTTTTTT. Translating gives CASKFGSGRGTGELFF.

There are a few counts of this clonotype. The chain is built from TRBV4-3 and TRBJ2-5, with 7 nucleotides matching TRBD1. The CDR3 contains 16 residues. From germline, CDR1 is LGHNA and CDR2 YSLEER. Trimming at V came to 0 bases and at J to 9 bases, leaving 13 bases not matched to a gene. DNA for the CDR3: TGCGCCAGCAGCCAAGAGGGCAGGGGGTACACAATGGCCCAGTACTTC. Amino acids: CASSQEGRGYTMAQYF.

The gene calls are TRBV12-3 or TRBV12-4 and TRBJ1-6; tentative D call: TRBD1 (5 bases). CDR3 size: 14 residues. V gave up 3 bases and J gave up 7 bases, with 10 bases separating them. CDR3 residues: CASSFSGFNSPLHF. The CDR3, as DNA: TGTGCCAGCAGTTTTTCAGGGTTCAATTCACCCCTCCACTTT.

The chain joins TRBV29-1 to TRBJ1-6; no firm D call. Germline V CDR1 and CDR2: SQVTM, ANQGSEA. The CDR3 is 14 amino acids. V lost 4 bases to trimming and J lost 0 bases, with 7 bases between them. In DNA, the CDR3 is TGCAGCGTTGGCGGCAGCTCCTATAATTCACCCCTCCACTTT. Translating it yields CSVGGSSYNSPLHF.

This clonotype was detected only a few times. The rearrangement links TRBV7-2 to TRBJ2-7; 7 bases line up with TRBD2. The ends lost 7 bases at V and 3 bases at J; junction bases unmatched: 12. The germline V gene encodes CDR1 SGHTA and CDR2 FQGNSA. This CDR3 has 15 residues. The CDR3 is CASTKYPTSLYEQYF. The CDR3, as DNA: TGTGCCAGCACCAAGTATCCGACTAGCCTCTACGAGCAGTACTTC.

There are a few counts of this clonotype. CDR3 sequence: CASSYGEGGGYEQYF. The CDR3 coding sequence is TGTGCCAGCAGTTATGGGGAAGGGGGAGGGTACGAGCAGTACTTC. The chain combines TRBV6-5 with TRBJ2-7; D may be TRBD2 (7 bases). Trimming cost V 3 bases and J 4 bases, with 16 bases left between them. The germline CDR1 and CDR2 sequences are MNHEY and SVGAGI. This CDR3 is 15 amino acids long.

This clonotype showed up just a few times. The CDR3 sequence is CASSYHQGPKGEKLFF. The CDR3 DNA is TGTGCCAGCAGTTACCACCAGGGACCTAAAGGGGAAAAACTGTTTTTT. V usage is TRBV6-5 and J usage is TRBJ1-4, with a weak D call TRBD1 (5 bases). CDR1 is MNHEY, CDR2 SVGAGI, per germline. V was clipped by 2 bases and J by 8 bases, with 18 bases between them. The CDR3 spans 16 residues.

This clonotype was detected only a few times. V gene TRBV7-9 combines with J gene TRBJ2-1; weak D call: TRBD2 (7 bases). This CDR3 contains 14 residues. From germline, CDR1 is SEHNR and CDR2 FQNEAQ (reference sequence). V was trimmed by 5 bases and J by 0 bases, leaving 8 bases between them. The DNA of the CDR3 is TGTGCCAGCAGCCGGGGGGCCTCCTACAATGAGCAGTTCTTC. It encodes CASSRGASYNEQFF.

The chain carries TRBV20-1 and TRBJ2-5, with 9 bases lining up with TRBD2. Looked up from germline, CDR1 is DFQATT and CDR2 is SNEGSKA (reference sequence). V lost 0 bases and J lost 5; bases outside the gene matches: 13. This CDR3 has 17 residues. CDR3 region: CSARDRLSSGARETQYF. DNA of the CDR3: TGCAGTGCTAGAGATAGGCTGTCTAGCGGGGCTAGGGAGACCCAGTACTTC.

A remark on this clonotype: At one of its ends the junction is not consistent with the germline gene, which may arise from a read error. This sequence joins TRBV9 and TRBJ2-5; tentatively, D is TRBD1 or TRBD2 (5 bases each). This CDR3 comprises 14 residues. The germline V gene has CDR1 SGDLS and CDR2 YYNGEE. This CDR3 is CAGSVAGTQETQYF. For the CDR3, the DNA is TGTGCCGGCAGCGTAGCCGGGACCCAAGAGACCCAGTACTTC.

V is TRBV11-2 and J is TRBJ2-5; possible D gene TRBD1, 5 bases. Trimming cost V 7 bases and J 2 bases, with 11 bases left between them. From germline, CDR1 is SGHAT and CDR2 FQNNGV. The CDR3 is 13 residues long. CDR3 loop: CASTRAGQETQYF. Written as DNA, the CDR3 is TGTGCCAGCACCAGGGCAGGACAAGAGACCCAGTACTTC.

This chain links TRBV28 with TRBJ2-1; 9 positions agree with TRBD2. In germline, CDR1 is MDHEN, CDR2 SYDVKM. Trimming removed 7 bases from V and 6 bases from J; junction bases left unmatched: 10. This CDR3 has 15 residues. CDR3 sequence: CASNLSGSKSNEQFF. The CDR3 coding sequence is TGTGCCAGCAACCTTAGCGGGAGCAAAAGCAATGAGCAGTTCTTC. The complete variable domain, with remaining parts taken from reference TRBV28 and TRBJ2-1, reads DVKVTQSSRYLVKRTGEKVFLECVQDMDHENMFWYRQDPGLGLRLIYFSYDVKMKEKGDIPEGYSVSREKKERFSLILESASTNQTSMYLCASNLSGSKSNEQFFGPGTRLTVL.

There are a few counts of this clonotype. The chain couples TRBV21-1 to TRBJ2-1; the table's TRBD1 call for D was not verified on the DNA. TRBV21-1 is deemed a pseudogene. The CDR3 sequence is 15 residues long. The CDR3 sequence: CASSPARGHEDEQFF. The CDR3 DNA follows: TGTGCCAGCAGCCCTGCTCGCGGGCACGAGGATGAGCAGTTCTTC.

This clonotype was seen many times. The rearrangement joins TRBV5-1 to TRBJ1-5, with D hard to call. The germline V gene has CDR1 SGHRS and CDR2 YFSETQ. The CDR3 is 13 residues long. V lost 0 bases, J lost 5 bases, and 6 bases lay in between. The CDR3 DNA reads as TGCGCCAGCAGCTTGGGGGCAGATCAGCCCCAGCATTTT. It is translated as CASSLGADQPQHF.